This T cell receptor (beta chain) was profiled in a study of shared clonotypes between healthy human individuals. Broader study findings: Shared clonotypes across all four donors exceeded non-shared ones in generation probability. The study generally estimated greater richness for naive than memory subsets.

Sequencing used immunoSEQ multiplex PCR; TCRdb keeps in-frame clones, though not all of them. This sample yields 550,000 to 850,000 clones, of which 55% to 75% are seen a single time; roughly 1.8% belongs to the top ten. CDR1 and CDR2 from the germline V gene are MNHEY and SVGAGI. V gave up 2 bases and J gave up 3 bases, with 10 bases separating them. There are 15 residues in the CDR3. As concerns this clone: Its antigen remains unknown.

The V call is TRBV6-5, the J call TRBJ1-4, with D possibly matching TRBD1 (5 bases). The receptor was isolated from a woman in her twenties or thirties in good health. The sequenced sample consisted of memory CD4+ T cells sorted from blood. As for subset: CD45RA-negative fraction. The CDR3 sequence: CASSYGGGANEKLFF. As DNA, the CDR3 is TGTGCCAGCAGTTACGGCGGGGGTGCTAATGAAAAACTGTTTTTT.